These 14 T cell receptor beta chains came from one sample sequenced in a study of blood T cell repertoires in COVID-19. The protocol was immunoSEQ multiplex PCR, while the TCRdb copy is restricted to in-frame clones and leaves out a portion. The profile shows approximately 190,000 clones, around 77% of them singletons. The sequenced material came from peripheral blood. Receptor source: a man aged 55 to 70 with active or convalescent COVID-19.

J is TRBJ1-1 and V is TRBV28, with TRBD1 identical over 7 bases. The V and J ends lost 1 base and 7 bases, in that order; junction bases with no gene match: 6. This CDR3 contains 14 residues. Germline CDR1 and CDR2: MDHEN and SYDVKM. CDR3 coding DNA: TGTGCCAGCAGTTTATTTCAGGGGGTAGGTGAAGCTTTCTTT. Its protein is CASSLFQGVGEAFF.

In nucleotides, the CDR3 is TGTGCCAGCAGTGAACCCCCCAGTGGGGGGTCAGAGACCCAGTACTTC. Protein: CASSEPPSGGSETQYF. The rearrangement links TRBV6-1 to TRBJ2-5; a possible D gene is TRBD2 (6 bases). In germline, CDR1 is MNHNS, CDR2 SASEGT. V dropped 2 bases and J dropped 4 bases, with 17 bases sitting between them. The CDR3 runs to 16 residues.

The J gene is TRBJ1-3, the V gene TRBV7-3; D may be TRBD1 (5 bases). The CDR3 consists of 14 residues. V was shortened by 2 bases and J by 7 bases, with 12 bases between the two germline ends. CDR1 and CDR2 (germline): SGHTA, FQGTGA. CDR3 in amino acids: CASSLGGTSNTIYF. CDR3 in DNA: TGTGCCAGCAGCTTAGGAGGGACTTCGAACACCATATATTTT. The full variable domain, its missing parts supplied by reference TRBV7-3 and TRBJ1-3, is GAGVSQTPSNKVTEKGKYVELRCDPISGHTALYWYRQSLGQGPEFLIYFQGTGAADDSGLPNDRFFAVRPEGSVSTLKIQRTERGDSAVYLCASSLGGTSNTIYFGEGSWLTVV.

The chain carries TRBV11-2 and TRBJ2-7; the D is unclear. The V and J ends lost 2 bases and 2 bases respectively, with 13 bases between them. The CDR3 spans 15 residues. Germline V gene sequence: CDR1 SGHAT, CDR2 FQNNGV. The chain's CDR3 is CASSLSWANPYEQYF. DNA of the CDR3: TGTGCCAGCAGCTTAAGTTGGGCCAACCCCTACGAGCAGTACTTC.

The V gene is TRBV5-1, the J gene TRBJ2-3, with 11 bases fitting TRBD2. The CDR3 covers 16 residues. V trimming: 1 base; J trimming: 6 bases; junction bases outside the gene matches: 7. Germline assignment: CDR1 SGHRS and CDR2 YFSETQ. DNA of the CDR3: TGCGCCAGCAGCTTGCAGGGGACTAGCGGCGCCGATACGCAGTATTTT. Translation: CASSLQGTSGADTQYF.

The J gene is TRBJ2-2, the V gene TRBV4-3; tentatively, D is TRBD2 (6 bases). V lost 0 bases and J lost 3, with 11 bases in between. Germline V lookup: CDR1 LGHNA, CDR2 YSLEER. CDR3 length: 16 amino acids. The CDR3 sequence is CASSQDAGTDTGELFF. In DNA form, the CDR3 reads TGCGCCAGCAGCCAAGATGCCGGGACTGACACCGGGGAGCTGTTTTTT.

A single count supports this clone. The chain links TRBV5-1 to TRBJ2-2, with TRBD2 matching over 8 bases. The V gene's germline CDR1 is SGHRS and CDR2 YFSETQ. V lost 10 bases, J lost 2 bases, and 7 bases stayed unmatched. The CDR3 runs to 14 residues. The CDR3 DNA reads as TGCGCCGGGCAAGCGGGGGACAACACCGGGGAGCTGTTTTTT. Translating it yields CAGQAGDNTGELFF.

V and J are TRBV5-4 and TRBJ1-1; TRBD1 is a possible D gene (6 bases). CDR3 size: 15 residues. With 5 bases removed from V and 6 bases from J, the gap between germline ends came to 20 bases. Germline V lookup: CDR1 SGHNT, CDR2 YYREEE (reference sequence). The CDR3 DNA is TGTGCCAGCAGAGACGGGACACTCAACCGCCCTGAAGCTTTCTTT. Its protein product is CASRDGTLNRPEAFF.

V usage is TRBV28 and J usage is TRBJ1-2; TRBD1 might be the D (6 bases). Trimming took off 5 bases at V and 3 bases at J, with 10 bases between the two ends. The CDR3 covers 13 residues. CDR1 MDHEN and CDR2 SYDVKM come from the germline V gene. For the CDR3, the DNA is TGTGCCAGCAGTGGACAGAGCCACTATGGCTACACCTTC. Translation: CASSGQSHYGYTF.

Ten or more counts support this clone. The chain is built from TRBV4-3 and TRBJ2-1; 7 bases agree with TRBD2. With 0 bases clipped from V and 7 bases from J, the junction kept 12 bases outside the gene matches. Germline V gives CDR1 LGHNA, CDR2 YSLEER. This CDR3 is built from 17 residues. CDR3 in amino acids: CASSQDLVGGPRNEQFF. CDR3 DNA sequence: TGCGCCAGCAGCCAAGATCTGGTGGGAGGGCCTAGGAATGAGCAGTTCTTC.

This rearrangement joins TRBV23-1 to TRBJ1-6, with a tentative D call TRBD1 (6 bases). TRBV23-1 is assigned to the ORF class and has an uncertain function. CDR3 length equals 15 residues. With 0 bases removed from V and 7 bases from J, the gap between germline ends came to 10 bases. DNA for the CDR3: TGCGCCAGCAGTCAATCGTGGGGGCGCAATTCACCCCTCCACTTT. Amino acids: CASSQSWGRNSPLHF.

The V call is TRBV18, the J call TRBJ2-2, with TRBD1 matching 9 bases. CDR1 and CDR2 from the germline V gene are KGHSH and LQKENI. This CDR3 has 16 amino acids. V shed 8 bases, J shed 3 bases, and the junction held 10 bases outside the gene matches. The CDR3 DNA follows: TGTGCCAGCACCAAAAACCGACAGGGGGACACCGGGGAGCTGTTTTTT. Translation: CASTKNRQGDTGELFF.

CDR3 in amino acids: CASNPGWGGVNEQFF. In nucleotides, the CDR3 is TGTGCCAGTAACCCCGGGTGGGGAGGGGTGAATGAGCAGTTCTTC. The rearrangement joins TRBV19 to TRBJ2-1; 7 nucleotides agree with TRBD2. J was trimmed by 7 bases and V by 7 bases; bases with no gene match: 13. CDR1 is LNHDA and CDR2 is SQIVND in the germline V gene (reference sequence). CDR3 length: 15 amino acids.

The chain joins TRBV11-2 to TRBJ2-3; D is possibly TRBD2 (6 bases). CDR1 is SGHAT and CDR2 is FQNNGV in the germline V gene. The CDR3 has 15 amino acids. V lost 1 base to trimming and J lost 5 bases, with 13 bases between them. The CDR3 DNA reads TGTGCCAGCAGCTTAGTGGGGGGAGTGGGAGATACGCAGTATTTT. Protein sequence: CASSLVGGVGDTQYF.